These 25 T cell receptor beta chains originate from one sample sequenced in a study of blood T cells in healthy people across ages. Sample-barcoded 5' priming and a J-beta primer mix drove a second PCR of about 7 to 12 cycles. TCRdb re-derived calls from the 5' RACE reads in MiXCR, one entry per CDR3 protein. The sample holds around 800,000 distinct CDR3 sequences, 40% to 50% seen once. The specimen was blood. The receptors shown here come from a man aged 55-75 years in good health.

This clonotype was seen only a few times. The J gene is TRBJ2-5, the V gene TRBV18, with 7 bases that match TRBD2. The germline V gene encodes CDR1 KGHSH and CDR2 LQKENI. Unmatched junction bases numbered 8, after V lost 3 bases and J lost 4 bases. The CDR3 loop spans 15 amino acids. CDR3 residues: CASSPRSGGRETQYF. In DNA form, the CDR3 reads TGTGCCAGCTCACCCCGGAGCGGCGGGAGAGAGACCCAGTACTTC.

This clonotype was recorded a few times. The gene calls are TRBV4-3 and TRBJ2-7; TRBD1 matches 10 bases. Trimming removed 0 bases from V and 1 base from J; junction bases left unmatched: 9. The CDR3 runs to 18 residues. Germline V gene lookup returns CDR1 LGHNA and CDR2 YSLEER. Here the CDR3 DNA reads TGCGCCAGCAGCCAAGAGGATGTAGGGGACAGGGGATCCTACGAGCAGTACTTC. Protein sequence: CASSQEDVGDRGSYEQYF.

This clonotype was detected many times. The chain couples TRBV20-1 to TRBJ2-7, with TRBD1 as a possible D gene (5 bases). Germline values: CDR1 DFQATT, CDR2 SNEGSKA (reference sequence). The CDR3 has 14 amino acids. The ends were cut back, 0 bases at V and 9 bases at J, with 18 bases in the middle. CDR3 protein: CSARDLGPNRGQYF. The CDR3 coding sequence is TGCAGTGCTAGAGATCTTGGACCGAATAGGGGGCAGTACTTC.

In this sample, this clonotype turned up a few times. This sequence joins TRBV10-3 and TRBJ2-6; no definite D call. Germline loops: CDR1 ENHRY, CDR2 SYGVKD. The CDR3 has 13 residues. The V and J ends lost 10 bases and 4 bases respectively, with 11 bases between them. The CDR3 spells CATMGSGANVLTF. CDR3 nucleotide sequence: TGTGCCACCATGGGGTCCGGGGCCAACGTCCTGACTTTC.

This chain joins TRBV7-2 and TRBJ2-1; the match to TRBD2 covers 11 bases. Matching the DNA end better, TRBJ2-7 makes the J call doubtful. CDR1 and CDR2 (germline): SGHTA, FQGNSA. The CDR3 consists of 15 residues. The CDR3 bases are TGTGCCAGCAGCTTAGCTCTAGCGGGGGGTGCTGAGCAGTACTTC. It yields the protein CASSLALAGGAEQYF.

This clonotype was detected only a few times. V and J are TRBV27 and TRBJ2-7, with D perhaps TRBD1 (6 bases). This CDR3 is 13 amino acids long. Germline V gene sequence: CDR1 MNHEY, CDR2 SMNVEV (reference sequence). Trimming removed 6 bases at V and 7 bases at J, with 16 bases between. The CDR3 sequence: CASREGRGLEQYF. The CDR3 nucleotides read TGTGCCAGCAGAGAGGGCAGGGGCTTGGAGCAGTACTTC.

CDR3 coding DNA: TGCGCCAGCAGCCAAGCCCGGGGGGAAAAACTGTTTTTT. Translated: CASSQARGEKLFF. The chain combines TRBV4-1 with TRBJ1-4, with D maybe TRBD1 (5 bases). Trimming pared 1 base from V and 8 bases from J, leaving 8 bases between. The CDR3 consists of 13 residues. Germline CDR1 reads MGHRA; CDR2 reads YSYEKL.

CDR3 amino acids: CATSDAGGLEQFF. The CDR3 DNA is TGTGCCACCAGTGACGCGGGAGGGCTTGAGCAGTTCTTC. The chain carries TRBV24-1 and TRBJ2-1; 9 nucleotides match TRBD2. Losses at the gene ends were 4 bases for V and 9 bases for J; bases not matched to a gene: 3. This CDR3 comprises 13 residues. Germline assignment: CDR1 KGHDR and CDR2 SFDVKD.

CDR3 amino acids: CASRDLRNSPLHF. The CDR3 coding sequence is TGTGCCAGCAGGGATTTAAGGAATTCACCCCTCCACTTT. The V and J genes are TRBV6-2 or TRBV6-3 and TRBJ1-6; D not resolved. Germline V gives CDR1 MNHEY, CDR2 SVGEGT. This CDR3 has 13 amino acids. Between the trimmed V and J ends, which lost 6 bases and 7 bases, there was a span of 10 bases.

This clonotype has a count of ten or more. V is TRBV7-2 and J is TRBJ1-6; 8 positions agree with TRBD1. J gave up 8 bases and V 3 bases, and 15 bases lay outside the gene matches. Germline V lookup: CDR1 SGHTA, CDR2 FQGNSA. The CDR3 sequence is 18 residues long. CDR3 coding DNA: TGTGCCAGCAGCTTGTTTCAGGGCAGACAGGGGTGGGATTCACCCCTCCACTTT. Its translation: CASSLFQGRQGWDSPLHF. The complete variable domain, with remaining parts taken from reference TRBV7-2 and TRBJ1-6, reads GAGVSQSPSNKVTEKGKDVELRCDPISGHTALYWYRQSLGQGLEFLIYFQGNSAPDKSGLPSDRFSAERTGGSVSTLTIQRTQQEDSAVYLCASSLFQGRQGWDSPLHFGNGTRLTVT.

The chain links TRBV10-2 to TRBJ2-1, with 13 bases aligning to TRBD2. CDR1 is WSHSY, CDR2 SAAADI, per germline. With V trimmed by 10 bases and J by 1 base, 16 bases remained unmatched. The length of the CDR3 is 19 residues. CDR3 amino acids: CATLTRLAGGSKSYNEQFF. In DNA form, the CDR3 reads TGCGCCACCCTTACTCGACTAGCGGGGGGCTCCAAATCCTACAATGAGCAGTTCTTC.

The genes are TRBV4-1 and TRBJ1-1; D remains unclear. CDR3 size: 15 residues. V was trimmed by 1 base and J by 0 bases, leaving 9 bases between them. Germline values: CDR1 MGHRA, CDR2 YSYEKL. In DNA, the CDR3 is TGCGCCAGCAGCCAAGGCTACAGTATGAACACTGAAGCTTTCTTT. Its translation is CASSQGYSMNTEAFF.

This clonotype occurred a few times. The chain has TRBV29-1 and TRBJ2-3, with 8 bases matching TRBD2. The CDR3 runs 14 residues. Germline loops: CDR1 SQVTM, CDR2 ANQGSEA. V lost 4 bases to trimming and J lost 2 bases; unmatched junction nucleotides: 5. The DNA of the CDR3 is TGCAGCGTTGGTAGCGGGACCTCCACAGATACGCAGTATTTT. It specifies CSVGSGTSTDTQYF.

The V and J genes are TRBV21-1 and TRBJ2-4; no DNA check was done on the table's D call, TRBD1. TRBV21-1 is termed a pseudogene. The CDR3 spans 14 residues. The chain's CDR3 is CASSRDIAKNIQYF. CDR3 nucleotides: TGTGCCAGCAGCAGGGACATAGCCAAAAACATTCAGTACTTC.

The chain has TRBV7-9 and TRBJ1-5; D call uncertain. CDR1 and CDR2 (germline): SEHNR, FQNEAQ (reference sequence). The CDR3 is made up of 17 amino acids. The germline V and J ends were trimmed by 2 bases and 0 bases, with 14 bases remaining between them. The CDR3 DNA sequence: TGTGCCAGCAGCTTACCCCCGAAGGGATATAGCAATCAGCCCCAGCATTTT. Protein: CASSLPPKGYSNQPQHF.

The chain recombines TRBV25-1 with TRBJ1-1, with 8 bases that match TRBD1. CDR3 length: 17 residues. J was trimmed by 0 bases and V by 7 bases; bases with no gene match: 13. Per germline, CDR1 MGHDK and CDR2 SYGVNS. The CDR3 here is CASTSWRSGGLNTEAFF. CDR3 DNA sequence: TGTGCCAGCACCTCATGGAGGTCAGGGGGCCTGAACACTGAAGCTTTCTTT. The full variable domain, completed using reference TRBV25-1 and TRBJ1-1, is EADIYQTPRYLVIGTGKKITLECSQTMGHDKMYWYQQDPGMELHLIHYSYGVNSTEKGDLSSESTVSRIRTEHFPLTLESARPSHTSQYLCASTSWRSGGLNTEAFFGQGTRLTVV.

The chain is built from TRBV10-3 and TRBJ2-3; no reliable D call. This CDR3 has 14 residues. V was trimmed by 0 bases and J by 3 bases, leaving 7 bases between them. Germline CDR1 reads ENHRY; CDR2 reads SYGVKD. CDR3 amino acids: CAISESRATDTQYF. CDR3 in DNA: TGTGCCATCAGTGAGTCGAGAGCTACAGATACGCAGTATTTT.

As to this clonotype: It may be a read error: a sequence one base away is much more abundant. The chain employs TRBV12-3 or TRBV12-4 and TRBJ2-5; 8 bases align to TRBD1. The J call is doubtful: the DNA matches TRBJ2-7 better. The CDR3 contains 15 residues. CDR3 nucleotides: TGTGCCAGCAGTCTTGTTGGGACAGGCACCAGCGAGCAGTACTTC. Translation: CASSLVGTGTSEQYF.

This clonotype was detected ten times or more. Here the CDR3 DNA reads TGTGCCAGCAGCTTAGCGGGACAGGGGAACTATGGCTACACCTTC. Translated, it gives CASSLAGQGNYGYTF. This chain connects TRBV7-2 to TRBJ1-2, with TRBD1 matching 10 bases. Germline CDR1 SGHTA, CDR2 FQGNSA. The CDR3 extends over 15 amino acids. Trimming cost V 0 bases and J 2 bases; bases outside gene matches: 0. Complete variable domain (other parts from reference TRBV7-2 and TRBJ1-2): GAGVSQSPSNKVTEKGKDVELRCDPISGHTALYWYRQSLGQGLEFLIYFQGNSAPDKSGLPSDRFSAERTGGSVSTLTIQRTQQEDSAVYLCASSLAGQGNYGYTFGSGTRLTVV.

Only a few counts were recorded for this clonotype. This chain uses TRBV12-3 or TRBV12-4 with TRBJ2-7; TRBD1 is a possible D gene (7 bases). The CDR3 totals 14 residues. V was cut by 5 bases and J by 7 bases, with 18 bases left in between. The CDR3 loop reads CASSRSEGAREQYF. DNA of the CDR3: TGTGCCAGCAGTAGATCGGAGGGGGCGAGGGAGCAGTACTTC.

This clonotype was observed at least ten times. The gene calls are TRBV12-3 or TRBV12-4 and TRBJ2-1, with 8 bases matching TRBD1. J gave up 3 bases and V 5 bases, and 6 bases lay outside the gene matches. This CDR3 region has 15 residues. CDR3 DNA: TGTGCCAGCAGTCCGAGGACAGGGAACTACAATGAGCAGTTCTTC. Translated: CASSPRTGNYNEQFF.

CDR3 nucleotide sequence: TGTGCCAGCAGCAACTCTCCCCCGTCGAACACAGATACGCAGTATTTT. Translating it yields CASSNSPPSNTDTQYF. J is TRBJ2-3 and V is TRBV21-1; the table's TRBD1 call for D was not verified on the DNA. TRBV21-1 corresponds to a pseudogene. The CDR3 loop spans 16 amino acids.

The chain joins TRBV3-1 to TRBJ1-6, with unresolved D. Trimming took off 0 bases at V and 10 bases at J, with 1 base between the two ends. CDR3 length equals 11 residues. Germline V gene lookup returns CDR1 LGHDT and CDR2 YNNKEL (reference sequence). CDR3 amino acids: CASSQDSPLHF. CDR3 sequence (DNA): TGTGCCAGCAGCCAAGACTCACCCCTCCACTTT.

Only a few counts were recorded for this clonotype. The gene calls are TRBV7-2 and TRBJ2-7; 7 nucleotides agree with TRBD2. Trimming removed 3 bases from V and 0 bases from J; junction bases left unmatched: 11. The CDR3 length is 17 residues. Germline CDR1 and CDR2: SGHTA and FQGNSA. The CDR3 region has the DNA TGTGCCAGCAGCTTTGGGGGGGTCGGCACTCCCTCCTACGAGCAGTACTTC. This codes for CASSFGGVGTPSYEQYF.

Concerning this clonotype: This may come from a read error, since a much larger clone is one base off. The CDR3 spells CASTLWGTGDYGYTF. The CDR3 bases are TGTGCCAGCACCCTTTGGGGAACAGGTGACTATGGCTACACCTTC. This sequence joins TRBV12-3 or TRBV12-4 and TRBJ1-2; possible D gene TRBD1, 5 bases. The CDR3 has 15 amino acids. Trimming cost V 7 bases and J 3 bases, with 18 bases left between them.